This T cell receptor (beta chain) was found in a study of T cell responses to AZD1222 COVID-19 vaccine. The CDR3 runs to 14 residues. Germline V gene lookup returns CDR1 MNHEY and CDR2 SMNVEV (reference sequence). TCRdb's table, derived via immunoSEQ multiplex PCR, lists solely in-frame clones and lacks some. In the table there are roughly 20,000 clones, approximately 82% of which are singletons. As concerns this clone: Mismatch with germline at one junction end may stem from a read error.

Material: peripheral blood, obtained on day 0 of AZD1222 vaccination. This TCR was recovered from an adult in good health. The chain recombines TRBV27 with TRBJ2-1, with TRBD2 matching 10 bases. The CDR3 spells CTSKTSGADNEQFF. DNA of the CDR3: TGTACCAGCAAAACTAGCGGGGCCGACAATGAGCAGTTCTTC.